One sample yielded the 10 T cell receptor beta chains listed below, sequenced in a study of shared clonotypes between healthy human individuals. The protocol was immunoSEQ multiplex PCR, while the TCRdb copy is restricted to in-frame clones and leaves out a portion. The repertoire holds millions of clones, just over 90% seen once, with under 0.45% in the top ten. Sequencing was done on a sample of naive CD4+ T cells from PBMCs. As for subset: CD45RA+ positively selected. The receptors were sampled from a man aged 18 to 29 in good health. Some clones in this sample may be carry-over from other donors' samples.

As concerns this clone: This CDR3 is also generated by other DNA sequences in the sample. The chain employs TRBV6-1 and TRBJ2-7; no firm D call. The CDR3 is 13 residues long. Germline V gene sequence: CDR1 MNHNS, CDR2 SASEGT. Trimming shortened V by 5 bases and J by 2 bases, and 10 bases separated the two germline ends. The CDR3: CASSRGGAYEQYF. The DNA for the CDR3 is TGTGCCAGCAGTCGCGGCGGAGCCTACGAGCAGTACTTC.

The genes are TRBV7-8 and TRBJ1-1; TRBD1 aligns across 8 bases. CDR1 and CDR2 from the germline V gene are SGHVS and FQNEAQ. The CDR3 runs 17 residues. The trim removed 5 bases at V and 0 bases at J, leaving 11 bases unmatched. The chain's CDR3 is CASSLTRDRRLNTEAFF. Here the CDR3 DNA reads TGTGCCAGCAGCCTTACCCGGGACAGGAGACTGAACACTGAAGCTTTCTTT. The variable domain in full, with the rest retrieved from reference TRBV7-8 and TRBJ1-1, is GAGVSQSPRYKVAKRGQDVALRCDPISGHVSLFWYQQALGQGPEFLTYFQNEAQLDKSGLPSDRFFAERPEGSVSTLKIQRTQQEDSAVYLCASSLTRDRRLNTEAFFGQGTRLTVV.

DNA of the CDR3: TGTGCCAGCAGCTGGGGCAGTCTAGATAATTCACCCCTCCACTTT. Amino acid sequence: CASSWGSLDNSPLHF. The chain recombines TRBV7-9 with TRBJ1-6; TRBD1 is a possible D gene (5 bases). V shed 4 bases and J shed 5 bases, with 12 bases lying between them. The CDR3 has 15 residues. The germline V gene has CDR1 SEHNR and CDR2 FQNEAQ (reference sequence).

DNA for the CDR3: TGTGCCAGCTCACCGATTACAGGGTTAGATGGCTACACCTTC. This codes for CASSPITGLDGYTF. J is TRBJ1-2 and V is TRBV18; D is perhaps TRBD1 (6 bases). The V and J ends lost 3 bases and 6 bases respectively, with 14 bases between them. CDR1 is KGHSH, CDR2 LQKENI, per germline. The CDR3 sequence is 14 residues long.

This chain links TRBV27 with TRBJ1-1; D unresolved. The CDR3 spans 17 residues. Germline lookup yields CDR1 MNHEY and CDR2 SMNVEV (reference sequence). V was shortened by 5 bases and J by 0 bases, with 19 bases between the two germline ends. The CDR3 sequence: CASSRGRVPDLNTEAFF. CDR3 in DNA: TGTGCCAGCAGTAGAGGACGCGTACCGGACCTGAACACTGAAGCTTTCTTT.

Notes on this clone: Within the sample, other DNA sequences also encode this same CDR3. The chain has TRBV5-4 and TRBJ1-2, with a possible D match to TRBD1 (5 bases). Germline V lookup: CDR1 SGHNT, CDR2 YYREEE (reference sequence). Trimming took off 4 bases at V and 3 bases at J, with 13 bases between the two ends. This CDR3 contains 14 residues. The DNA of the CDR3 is TGTGCCAGCAGCCCAAGTTCGGGGGACTATGGCTACACCTTC. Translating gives CASSPSSGDYGYTF.

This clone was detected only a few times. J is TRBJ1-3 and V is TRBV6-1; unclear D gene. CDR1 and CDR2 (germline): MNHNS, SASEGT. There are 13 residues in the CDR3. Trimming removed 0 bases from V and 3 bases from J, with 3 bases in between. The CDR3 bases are TGTGCCAGCAGTGAAGCCCGTGGAAACACCATATATTTT. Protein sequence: CASSEARGNTIYF.

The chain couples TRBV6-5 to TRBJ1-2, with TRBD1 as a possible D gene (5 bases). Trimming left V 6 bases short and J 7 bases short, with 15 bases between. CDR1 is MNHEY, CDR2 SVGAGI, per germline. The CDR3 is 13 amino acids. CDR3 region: CASRPGPGRGYTF. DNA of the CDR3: TGTGCCAGCAGACCGGGACCTGGGCGTGGCTACACCTTC.

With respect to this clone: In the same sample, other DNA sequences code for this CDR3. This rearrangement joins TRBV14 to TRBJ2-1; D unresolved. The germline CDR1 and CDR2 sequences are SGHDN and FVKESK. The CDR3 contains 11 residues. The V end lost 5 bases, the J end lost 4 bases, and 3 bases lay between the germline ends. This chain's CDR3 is CASSYYNEQFF. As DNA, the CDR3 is TGTGCCAGCAGCTATTACAATGAGCAGTTCTTC. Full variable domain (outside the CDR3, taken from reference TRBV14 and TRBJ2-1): EAGVTQFPSHSVIEKGQTVTLRCDPISGHDNLYWYRRVMGKEIKFLLHFVKESKQDESGMPNNRFLAERTGGTYSTLKVQPAELEDSGVYFCASSYYNEQFFGPGTRLTVL.

The CDR3 spells CASSLMGDSEAFF. The CDR3 DNA reads TGTGCCAGCAGCCTCATGGGGGATTCTGAAGCTTTCTTT. This chain uses TRBV7-9 with TRBJ1-1, with a weak D call TRBD1 (5 bases). The V and J ends lost 5 bases and 6 bases respectively, with 13 bases between them. The V gene's germline CDR1 is SEHNR and CDR2 FQNEAQ (reference sequence). The CDR3 sequence is 13 residues long.